This T cell receptor (beta chain) stems from a study of blood T cell repertoires in COVID-19. About the research overall: The samples span acute and convalescent COVID-19 from the United States, Italy and Spain. PBMCs, B-cell-depleted T cells, or T cells were the source of the cDNA or gDNA that made up the material.

The CDR3 is 19 amino acids. The germline V gene has CDR1 SGHVS and CDR2 FNYEAQ. V lost 2 bases to trimming and J lost 1 base; unmatched junction nucleotides: 12. In the authors' workflow: Estimation of nucleated cell counts was performed using reference gene primer amplification. Assay used: immunoSEQ multiplex PCR; TCRdb lists only in-frame clones, some missing. D and trimming were read from the DNA, whereas the V and J calls and clone size are those reported in that table. The sample records about 26,000 clones, around 92% being singletons. The sequenced sample consisted of peripheral blood. The receptor comes from a human donor in a cohort sampled during active COVID-19. The chain is built from TRBV7-6 and TRBJ2-7; 12 nucleotides agree with TRBD2. The CDR3 spells CASSLKGPSSGGESYEQYF. DNA for the CDR3: TGTGCCAGCAGCTTAAAGGGCCCTTCTAGCGGGGGGGAGTCCTACGAGCAGTACTTC.